This entry lists 14 T cell receptor beta chains sequenced from one sample in a study of shared clonotypes between healthy human individuals. Some clones are missing from TCRdb's copy, which holds only in-frame ones; the method was immunoSEQ multiplex PCR. This table holds about 480,000 clones, nearly 80% found once. Source material: PBMCs. All receptors come from a woman in her forties in good health. Some clones in this sample may be carry-over from other donors' samples.

V is TRBV29-1 and J is TRBJ2-5; D not resolved. Germline CDR1 reads SQVTM; CDR2 reads ANQGSEA. This CDR3 spans 14 amino acids. The V and J ends lost 4 bases and 3 bases respectively, with 15 bases between them. The CDR3 here is CSVVRRFPEETQYF. CDR3 in DNA: TGCAGCGTTGTCCGGCGATTTCCCGAAGAGACCCAGTACTTC.

V is TRBV28 and J is TRBJ2-2; tentatively, D is TRBD2 (6 bases). V dropped 6 bases and J dropped 5 bases, with 13 bases sitting between them. The CDR3 consists of 14 residues. Germline CDR1 reads MDHEN; CDR2 reads SYDVKM. DNA for the CDR3: TGTGCCAGCAGACCCGGGACTCCAACCGGGGAGCTGTTTTTT. Its translation: CASRPGTPTGELFF.

J is TRBJ2-5 and V is TRBV4-2; 8 bases fit TRBD2. This CDR3 contains 16 residues. The germline V gene has CDR1 LGHNA and CDR2 YNFKEQ. The V and J ends lost 0 bases and 2 bases, in that order; junction bases with no gene match: 5. This chain's CDR3 is CASSQDISGRQETQYF. CDR3 nucleotides: TGTGCCAGCAGCCAAGACATCAGCGGGAGACAAGAGACCCAGTACTTC.

The chain uses TRBV11-2 and TRBJ2-3, with D possibly being TRBD2 (5 bases). The length of the CDR3 is 14 residues. Trimming pared 5 bases from V and 11 bases from J, leaving 20 bases between. In germline, CDR1 is SGHAT, CDR2 FQNNGV. CDR3 sequence: CASSRLAPLGLQYF. In DNA form, the CDR3 reads TGTGCCAGCAGCCGGCTAGCCCCCTTAGGGTTGCAGTATTTT.

This chain links TRBV11-2 with TRBJ1-5, with 7 nucleotides matching TRBD1. There are 14 residues in the CDR3. Germline V gives CDR1 SGHAT, CDR2 FQNNGV. The J segment lost 7 bases and the V segment lost 5 bases, leaving 8 bases of the junction unmatched. The chain's CDR3 is CASSTRQGGQPQHF. Here the CDR3 DNA reads TGTGCCAGCAGCACCCGACAGGGTGGCCAGCCCCAGCATTTT.

The table lists this clone with many counts. The chain is built from TRBV7-6 and TRBJ2-2; D may be TRBD2 (5 bases). The germline V and J ends were trimmed by 5 bases and 3 bases, with 10 bases remaining between them. Per the germline V gene, CDR1 is SGHVS and CDR2 is FNYEAQ. The CDR3 runs to 14 residues. CDR3 protein: CASSQTIDTGELFF. The CDR3 DNA follows: TGTGCCAGCAGCCAGACTATCGACACCGGGGAGCTGTTTTTT.

In this sample, this clone turned up many times. This sequence joins TRBV9 and TRBJ2-5; 11 positions match TRBD1. J lost 4 bases, V lost 4 bases, and 12 bases had no gene match. In germline, CDR1 is SGDLS, CDR2 YYNGEE. The CDR3 covers 17 residues. The CDR3 bases are TGTGCCAGCAGCCTAGGCCGGACAGGGGGCGCGTTAGAGACCCAGTACTTC. This translates into CASSLGRTGGALETQYF. The variable domain in full, with the rest retrieved from reference TRBV9 and TRBJ2-5, is DSGVTQTPKHLITATGQRVTLRCSPRSGDLSVYWYQQSLDQGLQFLIQYYNGEERAKGNILERFSAQQFPDLHSELNLSSLELGDSALYFCASSLGRTGGALETQYFGPGTRLLVL.

The chain couples TRBV7-9 to TRBJ2-5; D not certain. Trimming shortened V by 6 bases and J by 1 base, and 18 bases separated the two germline ends. Germline CDR1 SEHNR, CDR2 FQNEAQ (reference sequence). The CDR3 length is 16 residues. Here the CDR3 DNA reads TGTGCCAGCAGGTCCTCGGCGAGAGGTATCCAAGAGACCCAGTACTTC. Protein product: CASRSSARGIQETQYF. Using reference TRBV7-9 and TRBJ2-5 for the parts outside the CDR3, the full variable domain is DTGVSQNPRHKITKRGQNVTFRCDPISEHNRLYWYRQTLGQGPEFLTYFQNEAQLEKSRLLSDRFSAERPKGSFSTLEIQRTEQGDSAMYLCASRSSARGIQETQYFGPGTRLLVL.

This chain uses TRBV7-9 with TRBJ1-1; no clear D. Trimming pared 7 bases from V and 1 base from J, leaving 7 bases between. Per the germline V gene, CDR1 is SEHNR and CDR2 is FQNEAQ (reference sequence). The length of the CDR3 is 12 residues. CDR3 DNA sequence: TGTGCCAGCACCCTCACGAACACTGAAGCTTTCTTT. Its protein is CASTLTNTEAFF.

This clone appeared many times. The CDR3 is CAWSITSSNEQFF. The CDR3 DNA sequence: TGTGCCTGGAGTATTACTAGCTCCAATGAGCAGTTCTTC. The chain employs TRBV30 and TRBJ2-1, with a possible D match to TRBD2 (6 bases). The germline V gene has CDR1 GTSNPN and CDR2 SVGIG (reference sequence). CDR3 length: 13 amino acids. The V end lost 2 bases, the J end lost 6 bases, and 11 bases lay between the germline ends.

The rearrangement uses TRBV7-9 and TRBJ2-1, with TRBD2 matching over 8 bases. The CDR3 runs to 15 residues. V trimming: 1 base; J trimming: 8 bases; junction bases outside the gene matches: 7. CDR1 and CDR2 from the germline V gene are SEHNR and FQNEAQ (reference sequence). The CDR3 nucleotides read TGTGCCAGCAGCTTAGGGGGACTAGTCGCGGATGAGCAGTTCTTC. Amino acids: CASSLGGLVADEQFF.

As regards this clone: A much larger clone lies one base from this, so it may be a read error. Other DNA sequences from this sample encode an identical CDR3 as well. The chain uses TRBV7-9 and TRBJ2-3; 9 positions agree with TRBD1. CDR3 length: 15 residues. Germline CDR1 SEHNR, CDR2 FQNEAQ (reference sequence). V lost 6 bases, J lost 4 bases, and 8 bases stayed unmatched. The CDR3 protein is CASSRRTGEADTQYF. The CDR3 DNA is TGTGCCAGCAGTCGGAGGACAGGGGAAGCAGATACGCAGTATTTT.

With regard to this clone: Given a far larger clone just one base away, this is likely a sequencing read error. The CDR3 DNA is TGTGCCAGCAGCTTTTACAATGAGCAGTTCTTC. Protein: CASSFYNEQFF. V usage is TRBV14 and J usage is TRBJ2-1; D is uncertain. This CDR3 comprises 11 residues. Looked up from germline, CDR1 is SGHDN and CDR2 is FVKESK. Between the trimmed V and J ends, which lost 5 bases and 4 bases, there was a span of 3 bases.

The rearrangement joins TRBV4-1 to TRBJ2-5; 9 bases align to TRBD1. Looked up from germline, CDR1 is MGHRA and CDR2 is YSYEKL. This CDR3 region has 16 residues. V lost 0 bases, J lost 5 bases, and 7 bases stayed unmatched. This CDR3 reads CASSQEGTGIGETQYF. The CDR3 bases are TGCGCCAGCAGCCAAGAAGGGACAGGGATCGGGGAGACCCAGTACTTC.